This TCR beta chain was profiled in a study of regulatory T cells in long-lasting Graves disease. Construction of the TCR beta libraries employed iRepertoire HTBI primers in conjunction with Arm-PCR of CDR3 regions. A single record per CDR3 protein comes from TCRdb applying MiXCR to the multiplex PCR reads. The repertoire holds under 500,000 distinct CDR3 sequences, with over 15% as singletons. Time point of the sample: newly diagnosed GD, antithyroid drugs for less than 3 months. Extracted PBMC RNA gave rise to the TCR library. Patients were from an endocrinology department in Xi'an, China. Ten or more counts support this clonotype. The sample was also reused in another study, on T cells in Graves' hyperthyroidism and ophthalmopathy. As that report states: Blood also contained most expanded thyroid clonotypes above 0.001. Researchers report that a 13 V-J model separated ophthalmopathy from stable hyperthyroidism.

Sequencing was performed on peripheral blood mononuclear cells (PBMCs), taken at new diagnosis, from a patient treated with antithyroid drugs. This clonotype was obtained from a woman aged 25 to 39 with Graves disease.

The CDR3 nucleotides are TGTGCCAGCAGCATCAGGGTGGTGGGACCGAAAGAGACCCAGTACTTC. Protein sequence: CASSIRVVGPKETQYF. This chain links TRBV7-8 with TRBJ2-5; either TRBD1 or TRBD2 may fit D (5 bases each). V gave up 5 bases and J gave up 3 bases, with 19 bases separating them. CDR1 and CDR2 (germline): SGHVS, FQNEAQ. This CDR3 region has 16 residues.